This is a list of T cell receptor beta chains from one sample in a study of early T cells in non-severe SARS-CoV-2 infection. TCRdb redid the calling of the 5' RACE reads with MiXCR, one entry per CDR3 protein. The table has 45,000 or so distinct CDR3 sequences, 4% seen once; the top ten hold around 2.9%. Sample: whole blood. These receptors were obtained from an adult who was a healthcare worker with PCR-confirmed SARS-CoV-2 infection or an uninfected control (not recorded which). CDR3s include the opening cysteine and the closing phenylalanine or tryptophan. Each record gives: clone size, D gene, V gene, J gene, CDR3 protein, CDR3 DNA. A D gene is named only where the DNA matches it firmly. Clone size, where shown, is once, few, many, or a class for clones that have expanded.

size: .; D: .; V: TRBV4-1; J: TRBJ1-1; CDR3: CASSQVLPGTEAFF; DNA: TGCGCCAGCAGCCAAGTTCTCCCCGGCACTGAAGCTTTCTTT
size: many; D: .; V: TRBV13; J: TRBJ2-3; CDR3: CASSRRDSTDTQYF; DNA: TGTGCCAGCAGCCGGCGGGACAGCACAGATACGCAGTATTTT
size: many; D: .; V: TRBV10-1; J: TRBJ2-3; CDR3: CASSKDVTSTDTQYF; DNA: TGCGCCAGCAGCAAGGACGTTACTAGCACAGATACGCAGTATTTT
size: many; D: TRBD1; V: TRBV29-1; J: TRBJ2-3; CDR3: CSAYRQGSADTQYF; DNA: TGCAGCGCCTACCGACAGGGGAGCGCAGATACGCAGTATTTT
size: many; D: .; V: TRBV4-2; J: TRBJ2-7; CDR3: CASSQDQRGGGYEQYF; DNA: TGTGCCAGCAGCCAAGATCAGAGGGGGGGCGGGTACGAGCAGTACTTC
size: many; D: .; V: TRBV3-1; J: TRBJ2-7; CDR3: CASSPSDWDDEQYF; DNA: TGTGCCAGCAGCCCGTCGGACTGGGATGACGAGCAGTACTTC
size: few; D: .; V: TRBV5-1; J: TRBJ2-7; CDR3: CASSLKAQGLSYEQYF; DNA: TGCGCCAGCAGCTTGAAGGCCCAGGGACTCTCCTACGAGCAGTACTTC
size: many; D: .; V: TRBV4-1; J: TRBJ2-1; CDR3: CASSQVAFTLSSDEQFF; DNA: TGCGCCAGCAGCCAAGTCGCCTTCACCCTGAGCTCGGATGAGCAGTTCTTC
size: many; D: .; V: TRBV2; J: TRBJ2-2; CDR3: CASRRMGPATGELFF; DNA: TGTGCCAGCAGACGGATGGGCCCTGCGACCGGGGAGCTGTTTTTT
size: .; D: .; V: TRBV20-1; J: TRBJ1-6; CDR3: CSARDLQAIFNLPLHF; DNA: TGCAGTGCTAGAGACCTTCAGGCGATATTTAATTTACCCCTCCACTTT
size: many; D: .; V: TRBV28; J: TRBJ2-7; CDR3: CASSLSGPYEQYF; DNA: TGTGCCAGCAGTTTATCCGGGCCCTACGAGCAGTACTTC
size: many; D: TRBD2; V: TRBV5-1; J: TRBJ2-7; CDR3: CASSSGLVHEQYF; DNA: TGCGCCAGCAGCTCGGGACTAGTCCACGAGCAGTACTTC
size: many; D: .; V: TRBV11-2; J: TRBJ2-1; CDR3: CASSLSATSSYNEQFF; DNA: TGTGCCAGCAGCTTGTCAGCGACCAGCTCCTACAATGAGCAGTTCTTC
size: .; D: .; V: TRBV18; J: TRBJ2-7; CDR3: CASSPPSSYEQYF; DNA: TGTGCCAGCTCACCACCCAGCTCCTACGAGCAGTACTTC
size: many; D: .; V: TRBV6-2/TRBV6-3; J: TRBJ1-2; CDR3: CASSSGRSYGYTF; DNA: TGTGCCAGCAGCTCGGGACGGAGCTATGGCTACACCTTC
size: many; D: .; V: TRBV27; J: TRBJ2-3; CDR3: CASSISDTQYF; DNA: TGTGCCAGCAGCATCTCAGATACGCAGTATTTT
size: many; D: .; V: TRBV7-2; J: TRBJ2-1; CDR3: CASRRTGSSYNEQFF; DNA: TGTGCCAGCCGCCGGACGGGGAGCTCCTACAATGAGCAGTTCTTC
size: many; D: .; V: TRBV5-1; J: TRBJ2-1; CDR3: CASSLGGSLGTSYNEQFF; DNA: TGCGCCAGCAGCTTGGGAGGTTCGTTGGGGACTTCCTACAATGAGCAGTTCTTC
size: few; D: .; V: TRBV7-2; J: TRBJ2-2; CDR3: CASSLVDTGELFF; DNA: TGTGCCAGCAGCTTAGTGGACACCGGGGAGCTGTTTTTT
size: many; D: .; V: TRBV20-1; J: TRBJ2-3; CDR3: CSAPGWGASSTDTQYF; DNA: TGCAGTGCCCCAGGCTGGGGGGCATCTTCTACAGATACGCAGTATTTT